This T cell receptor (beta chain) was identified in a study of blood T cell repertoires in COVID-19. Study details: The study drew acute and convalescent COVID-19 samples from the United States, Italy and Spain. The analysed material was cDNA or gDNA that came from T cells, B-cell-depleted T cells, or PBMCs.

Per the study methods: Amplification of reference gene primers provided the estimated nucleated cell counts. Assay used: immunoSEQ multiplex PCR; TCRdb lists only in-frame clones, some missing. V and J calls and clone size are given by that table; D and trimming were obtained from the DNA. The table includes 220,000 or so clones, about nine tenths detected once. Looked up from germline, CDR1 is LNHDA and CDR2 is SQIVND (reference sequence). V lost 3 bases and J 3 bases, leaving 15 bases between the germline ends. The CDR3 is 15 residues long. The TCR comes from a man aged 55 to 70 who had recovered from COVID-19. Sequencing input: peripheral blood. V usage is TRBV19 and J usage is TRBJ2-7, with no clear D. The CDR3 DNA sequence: TGTGCCAGTAGTATTGGTCCGAGACTTCACTACGAGCAGTACTTC. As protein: CASSIGPRLHYEQYF.